The T cell receptor (beta chain) under discussion was sequenced for a study of CD8+ T cells in alopecia areata. General study findings and limits: Baseline CD8+ expansion's link to response remains uncertain, as there was one nonresponder.

Extracted RNA was reverse transcribed into cDNA, the sequencing template. Clones were read by immunoSEQ multiplex PCR, and TCRdb kept only the in-frame ones, dropping some. This sample yields some 110,000 clones, of which under 60% are seen a single time; 12% belongs to the top ten. Remarks on this clone: What it recognizes is unknown.

CDR3 size: 14 residues. CDR1 and CDR2 (germline): GTSNPN, SVGIG (reference sequence). J lost 5 bases, V lost 4 bases, and 5 bases had no gene match. Treatment meaning: oral pan-JAK inhibitor, 5-10 mg twice daily. The receptor was derived from a human donor with alopecia areata. Sequencing used CD8+ T cells sorted from blood, obtained at week 24, from a patient treated with tofacitinib. The chain has TRBV30 and TRBJ2-2; 9 bases align to TRBD1. The CDR3 here is CAWTTGGWTGELFF. In DNA form, the CDR3 reads TGTGCCTGGACAACAGGGGGCTGGACCGGGGAGCTGTTTTTT. Supplemented by reference TRBV30 and TRBJ2-2, the full variable domain reads SQTIHQWPATLVQPVGSPLSLECTVEGTSNPNLYWYRQAAGRGLQLLFYSVGIGQISSEVPQNLSASRPQDRQFILSSKKLLLSDSGFYLCAWTTGGWTGELFFGEGSRLTVL.